A single sample is the source of the 26 T cell receptor beta chains below, sequenced in a study of T cell responses to AZD1222 COVID-19 vaccine. The protocol was immunoSEQ multiplex PCR, while the TCRdb copy is restricted to in-frame clones and leaves out a portion. In the table there are more than 150,000 clones, around 92% of which are singletons. The material sequenced was peripheral blood, taken on day 0 of AZD1222 vaccination. The origin of the receptors is an adult in good health.

This clone came up once. V is TRBV12-3 or TRBV12-4 and J is TRBJ2-2; no firm D call. Trimming pared 2 bases from V and 8 bases from J, leaving 9 bases between. CDR3 length: 13 amino acids. In DNA form, the CDR3 reads TGTGCCAGCAGTTTATCGCTAGTAGGGGAGCTGTTTTTT. This codes for CASSLSLVGELFF.

The rearrangement uses TRBV6-2 or TRBV6-3 and TRBJ1-1; 7 nucleotides line up with TRBD1. The CDR3 is 15 residues long. J lost 0 bases, V lost 6 bases, and 7 bases had no gene match. Looked up from germline, CDR1 is MNHEY and CDR2 is SVGEGT. The CDR3 here is CASSPDRAMNTEAFF. CDR3 coding DNA: TGTGCCAGCAGCCCAGACAGGGCGATGAACACTGAAGCTTTCTTT.

The chain couples TRBV5-1 to TRBJ2-7, with 10 bases fitting TRBD2. V gave up 1 base and J gave up 0 bases; unmatched junction bases: 1. This CDR3 has 15 amino acids. The V gene's germline CDR1 is SGHRS and CDR2 YFSETQ. CDR3 bases: TGCGCCAGCAGCTTGACTAGCGGGGACTCCTACGAGCAGTACTTC. Its protein product is CASSLTSGDSYEQYF.

This rearrangement joins TRBV9 to TRBJ2-6; D may match TRBD1 or TRBD2 (5 bases each). Trimming shortened V by 1 base and J by 0 bases, and 17 bases separated the two germline ends. The CDR3 spans 19 residues. Germline V gives CDR1 SGDLS, CDR2 YYNGEE. As DNA, the CDR3 is TGTGCCAGCAGCGTAAGACCCGGGACGGGGAGCTCTGGGGCCAACGTCCTGACTTTC. The encoded protein is CASSVRPGTGSSGANVLTF. Looking up the rest from reference TRBV9 and TRBJ2-6 gives the full variable domain: DSGVTQTPKHLITATGQRVTLRCSPRSGDLSVYWYQQSLDQGLQFLIQYYNGEERAKGNILERFSAQQFPDLHSELNLSSLELGDSALYFCASSVRPGTGSSGANVLTFGAGSRLTVL.

The V gene is TRBV5-5, the J gene TRBJ1-1; D not resolved. V was trimmed by 4 bases and J by 2 bases, leaving 18 bases between them. In germline, CDR1 is SGHKS, CDR2 YYEKEE (reference sequence). CDR3 length: 16 residues. CDR3 nucleotides: TGTGCCAGCAGCATGACGATCATGGGGTTTAACACTGAAGCTTTCTTT. It yields the protein CASSMTIMGFNTEAFF.

This sequence joins TRBV5-6 and TRBJ1-1, with TRBD1 matching over 12 bases. The CDR3 has 18 amino acids. V shed 0 bases, J shed 5 bases, and the junction held 11 bases outside the gene matches. From germline, CDR1 is SGHDT and CDR2 YYEEEE. CDR3 protein: CASSLGDRGRSKITEAFF. The CDR3 region has the DNA TGTGCCAGCAGCTTGGGGGACAGGGGGCGCAGTAAGATAACTGAAGCTTTCTTT.

The V gene is TRBV5-1, the J gene TRBJ2-1; D is possibly TRBD1 (6 bases). The CDR3 runs to 13 residues. Germline V lookup: CDR1 SGHRS, CDR2 YFSETQ. The V and J ends lost 0 bases and 6 bases respectively, with 7 bases between them. This CDR3 is CASSLDRANEQFF. For the CDR3, the DNA is TGCGCCAGCAGCTTGGACAGGGCCAATGAGCAGTTCTTC.

This clone was detected only a few times. V and J are TRBV28 and TRBJ1-1; D is possibly TRBD1 (6 bases). The CDR3 runs 14 residues. With 2 bases removed from V and 7 bases from J, the gap between germline ends came to 14 bases. CDR1 is MDHEN and CDR2 is SYDVKM in the germline V gene. DNA for the CDR3: TGTGCCAGCAGTTTAGCAGGGGAGGTTGGTGAAGCTTTCTTT. Protein sequence: CASSLAGEVGEAFF.

This clone came up once. The chain combines TRBV10-3 with TRBJ1-5, with D unresolved. The CDR3 sequence is 13 residues long. Germline loops: CDR1 ENHRY, CDR2 SYGVKD. Between the trimmed V and J ends, which lost 7 bases and 4 bases, there was a span of 11 bases. This chain's CDR3 is CAIMATENQPQHF. In DNA, the CDR3 is TGTGCCATCATGGCAACCGAAAATCAGCCCCAGCATTTT.

This chain links TRBV10-3 with TRBJ2-1; the match to TRBD2 covers 7 bases. Germline CDR1 and CDR2: ENHRY and SYGVKD. The CDR3 runs to 15 residues. V was clipped by 4 bases and J by 9 bases; unmatched bases: 12. The CDR3 DNA reads TGTGCCATCAGTGTGTCCCAGCGGGAAGAATCTGAGCAGTTCTTC. It specifies CAISVSQREESEQFF.

The genes are TRBV30 and TRBJ1-5, with TRBD1 as a possible D gene (6 bases). Per germline, CDR1 GTSNPN and CDR2 SVGIG (reference sequence). The CDR3 consists of 14 residues. V lost 5 bases to trimming and J lost 4 bases, with 15 bases between them. Here the CDR3 DNA reads TGTGCCTGGGGCAGGGGATTTGGGAATCAGCCCCAGCATTTT. Translating gives CAWGRGFGNQPQHF.

CDR3 DNA: TGTGCCATACGGGACATCGGAAACACCATATATTTT. This gives the protein CAIRDIGNTIYF. This chain connects TRBV10-3 to TRBJ1-3; perhaps TRBD1 as D (6 bases). Between the trimmed V and J ends, which lost 9 bases and 4 bases, there was a span of 10 bases. Germline V gene data show CDR1 as ENHRY and CDR2 as SYGVKD. This CDR3 region has 12 residues.

The V call is TRBV7-8, the J call TRBJ2-1; unclear D gene. CDR3 length: 13 residues. The V gene lost 5 bases and the J gene lost 7 bases, with 12 bases spanning the gap. Per the germline V gene, CDR1 is SGHVS and CDR2 is FQNEAQ. CDR3: CASSVDTQNEQFF. CDR3 bases: TGTGCCAGCAGCGTCGACACCCAGAATGAGCAGTTCTTC.

The rearrangement uses TRBV5-6 and TRBJ2-7; D call uncertain. Trimming took off 2 bases at V and 6 bases at J, with 9 bases between the two ends. The CDR3 covers 12 residues. Germline CDR1 is SGHDT and CDR2 is YYEEEE. The CDR3 DNA sequence: TGTGCCAGCAGCTTCGGTTCTTTCGAGCAGTACTTC. Translation: CASSFGSFEQYF.

V gene TRBV4-2 combines with J gene TRBJ1-2; unclear D gene. Germline assignment: CDR1 LGHNA and CDR2 YNFKEQ. V dropped 3 bases and J dropped 0 bases, with 11 bases sitting between them. The CDR3 is 15 amino acids. This chain's CDR3 is CASSQTPGSNYGYTF. The CDR3 DNA reads TGTGCCAGCAGCCAGACCCCCGGATCTAACTATGGCTACACCTTC.

The rearrangement joins TRBV20-1 to TRBJ1-2, with D unresolved. CDR1 and CDR2 from the germline V gene are DFQATT and SNEGSKA (reference sequence). Trimming took off 7 bases at V and 3 bases at J, with 9 bases between the two ends. The CDR3 is 11 residues long. The CDR3 here is CSGRQDYGYTF. The DNA of the CDR3 is TGCAGTGGCCGCCAGGACTATGGCTACACCTTC.

V usage is TRBV19 and J usage is TRBJ1-5; TRBD1 matches at 8 bases. Germline V gives CDR1 LNHDA, CDR2 SQIVND (reference sequence). Trimming at V came to 6 bases and at J to 1 base, leaving 2 bases not matched to a gene. CDR3 length: 14 residues. Written as DNA, the CDR3 is TGTGCCAGTAGCCGACAGGGGAGCAATCAGCCCCAGCATTTT. This codes for CASSRQGSNQPQHF.

The gene calls are TRBV18 and TRBJ1-5, with TRBD1 matching over 11 bases. The CDR3 runs 16 residues. Trimming took 4 bases from V and 0 from J; bases not matched to a gene: 2. Germline CDR1 and CDR2: KGHSH and LQKENI. CDR3 DNA: TGTGCCAGCTCACAAGGACAGGGGGCTAGCAATCAGCCCCAGCATTTT. It translates to CASSQGQGASNQPQHF.

This chain links TRBV7-9 with TRBJ2-4, with 9 bases identical to TRBD1. Germline V gene data show CDR1 as SEHNR and CDR2 as FQNEAQ (reference sequence). J lost 8 bases, V lost 7 bases, and 9 bases had no gene match. The CDR3 is 14 residues long. DNA for the CDR3: TGTGCCAGCACCTTGGGACAGGGAACTGACATTCAGTACTTC. It translates to CASTLGQGTDIQYF.

The gene calls are TRBV14 and TRBJ1-1; a weak D match, TRBD1 (5 bases). This CDR3 comprises 14 residues. V lost 2 bases and J 2 bases, leaving 9 bases between the germline ends. The germline CDR1 and CDR2 sequences are SGHDN and FVKESK. CDR3 protein: CASSQQGSNTEAFF. As DNA, the CDR3 is TGTGCCAGCAGCCAACAGGGAAGTAACACTGAAGCTTTCTTT.

The chain recombines TRBV3-1 (or the pseudogene TRBV3-2) with TRBJ1-3, with TRBD1 as a possible D gene (6 bases). The V gene's germline CDR1 is LGHDT and CDR2 YNNKEL (reference sequence). The V end was cut by 4 bases, the J end by 4 bases, with 14 bases between. The CDR3 runs 15 residues. Here the CDR3 DNA reads TGTGCCAGCAGCCCAATGGGAACAGGGGGAAACACCATATATTTT. Amino acid sequence: CASSPMGTGGNTIYF.

This chain uses TRBV12-3 or TRBV12-4 with TRBJ1-2, with TRBD1 as a possible D gene (5 bases). V lost 8 bases and J 0 bases, leaving 10 bases between the germline ends. CDR3 size: 13 residues. The CDR3 sequence is CASGRVPNYGYTF. The CDR3 bases are TGTGCCAGCGGCAGGGTTCCTAACTATGGCTACACCTTC.

V usage is TRBV7-9 and J usage is TRBJ1-1; TRBD1 agrees at 7 bases. The CDR3 is 14 amino acids. The V gene's germline CDR1 is SEHNR and CDR2 FQNEAQ (reference sequence). After removal of 5 bases from V and 1 base from J, the junction contained 4 bases not matched to a gene. CDR3 amino acids: CASSLGQTNTEAFF. The CDR3 coding sequence is TGTGCCAGCAGCCTGGGACAGACGAACACTGAAGCTTTCTTT.

In its sample, this clone was seen once. The chain has TRBV28 and TRBJ1-1, with D perhaps matching TRBD1 (6 bases). Trimming left V 2 bases short and J 5 bases short, with 15 bases between. The CDR3 extends over 15 amino acids. Germline CDR1 MDHEN, CDR2 SYDVKM. The CDR3 coding sequence is TGTGCCAGCAGTTTACTCCCAGGGGTAGAAACTGAAGCTTTCTTT. It is translated as CASSLLPGVETEAFF.

V gene TRBV6-5 combines with J gene TRBJ1-6, with D possibly matching TRBD1 (6 bases). This CDR3 region has 15 residues. Germline CDR1 reads MNHEY; CDR2 reads SVGAGI. Trimming removed 6 bases from V and 6 bases from J, with 15 bases in between. The CDR3 region has the DNA TGTGCCAGCAGCTATGGACAGCTTCTTAATTCACCCCTCCACTTT. This sequence encodes CASSYGQLLNSPLHF.

The chain carries TRBV7-8 and TRBJ1-1; D uncertain. The germline CDR1 and CDR2 sequences are SGHVS and FQNEAQ. V lost 5 bases and J lost 1, with 11 bases in between. The CDR3 is made up of 14 amino acids. CDR3 sequence: CASSPQESNTEAFF. CDR3 bases: TGTGCCAGCAGCCCGCAGGAATCGAACACTGAAGCTTTCTTT.